This TCR beta chain is from a study of CD4 T cells in relation to SARS-CoV-2 and coronaviruses. The V and J ends lost 6 bases and 2 bases, in that order; junction bases with no gene match: 6. Looked up from germline, CDR1 is MNHEY and CDR2 is SVGAGI. The CDR3 covers 15 residues. Before the COVID-19 pandemic, during about 2011-2019, CD4+ T cells were taken from unexposed donors. Naive and memory CD4+ T cells were separated from cryopreserved PBMCs. Clones were sequenced by immunoSEQ multiplex PCR, and TCRdb holds only the in-frame ones, with some missing. The repertoire holds under 70,000 clones, with around 86% as singletons.

Sequencing was carried out using memory CD4+ T cells from PBMCs. This clonotype originated in a human donor in good health. The rearrangement links TRBV6-5 to TRBJ2-3, with 9 positions matching TRBD1. The CDR3 reads CASRPTGGNTDTQYF. CDR3 in DNA: TGTGCCAGCAGGCCGACAGGGGGGAACACAGATACGCAGTATTTT.